Below, one TCR beta chain is given with its context. These data originate in a study of control samples from healthy donors and cancer patients. Sequencing used immunoSEQ multiplex PCR; TCRdb keeps in-frame clones, though not all of them. The sample carries over 200,000 clones, around 80% recorded once. The sequencing input was PBMCs. This sequence originates from a woman aged 60-70 years with lung cancer.

CDR3 sequence: CASSRGLAGPTPYEQYF. DNA of the CDR3: TGTGCCAGCAGCCGTGGACTAGCGGGCCCTACCCCCTACGAGCAGTACTTC. This chain joins TRBV7-6 and TRBJ2-7; 11 nucleotides align to TRBD2. CDR1 and CDR2 from the germline V gene are SGHVS and FNYEAQ. The CDR3 consists of 17 residues. Trimming took 5 bases from V and 2 from J; bases not matched to a gene: 11.